The sequence of this T cell receptor (beta chain) was determined in a study of blood T cells in healthy people across ages. Alongside a J-beta primer mix, a sample-barcoded 5' primer served in a second PCR lasting roughly 6 to 11 cycles. Each CDR3 protein is one row after TCRdb ran MiXCR on the 5' RACE reads. Seen here are around 1,500,000 distinct CDR3 sequences, roughly 28% observed once, and the top ten hold 6.5% to 8.5%. The CDR3 is 15 amino acids. The germline gives CDR1 LNHDA, CDR2 SQIVND (reference sequence). Trimming removed 5 bases at V and 2 bases at J, with 16 bases between. Researchers report isolating at least 7 million PBMCs per sample. Study observations and caveats: Roughly linearly, TCR beta diversity per million T cells fell as age increased. The diversity estimates, figures obtained from one million T cells, were considered underestimates. Strongly correlated with naive T cell percentage was TCR beta diversity.

This clonotype turned up a few times. Antigen specificity is unknown. The sequenced sample was blood. The sequence was obtained from a woman aged 25 to 45 in good health. V and J are TRBV19 and TRBJ2-7; perhaps TRBD1 as D (6 bases). In nucleotides, the CDR3 is TGTGCCAGTAGTCCCCTAACCGACAGGCCCTACGAGCAGTACTTC. It specifies CASSPLTDRPYEQYF.